This T cell receptor (beta chain) is drawn from a study of identical twins. Findings of the study overall: Cord blood's abundant beta clonotypes had fewer insertions, unlike memory repertoires. Where beta out-of-frame sequences were concerned, excess twin sharing was weaker.

It was template switching that added a universal primer site, and there were unique molecular identifiers on the cDNA. TCRdb ran MiXCR on the 5' RACE reads and lists one entry per CDR3 protein. The sample consists of fewer than 500,000 distinct CDR3 sequences, 13% to 15% of them appearing once. In regard to this clonotype: The target antigen is unknown.

This sample also belongs to another study, concerning yellow fever vaccine responses in identical twins.

Input material: CD4+ T cells sorted from blood. The receptor comes from a woman younger than 30 in good health.

The CDR3 is CASSSSGTSGRRGTQYF. The CDR3 nucleotides are TGTGCCAGCAGTTCATCCGGGACTAGCGGGAGAAGAGGTACGCAGTATTTT. The chain carries TRBV28 and TRBJ2-3; TRBD2 matches 14 bases. Per the germline V gene, CDR1 is MDHEN and CDR2 is SYDVKM. Unmatched junction bases numbered 11, after V lost 4 bases and J lost 8 bases. The CDR3 consists of 17 residues.